In this sample, the clone carrying this T cell receptor (beta chain) turned up a few times. Its antigen remains unknown. Trimming cost V 4 bases and J 8 bases; bases outside gene matches: 14. The CDR3 sequence is 16 residues long. The germline V gene has CDR1 SGHTA and CDR2 FQGTGA. The data derive from a study of cytomegalovirus exposure and HLA in healthy donors. The study, taken as a whole, reports: Analyzed later, most CMV-associated TCR beta chains appeared HLA-restricted.

60 Vbeta and 13 Jbeta primers were used in PCR. Libraries were prepared by immunoSEQ multiplex PCR; TCRdb keeps only in-frame clonotypes and omits some of them. The top ten clones hold almost 8% of a sample with 240,000 or so clones, around 81% of them seen once. The clonotype comes from a woman in her sixties or seventies in good health and CMV-seropositive. Sequencing input: PBMCs. The genes are TRBV7-3 and TRBJ2-3; 8 nucleotides match TRBD1. The CDR3 sequence: CASSSARTGRGGTQYF. DNA for the CDR3: TGTGCCAGCAGCTCCGCCCGGACAGGGAGAGGGGGTACGCAGTATTTT.